The rows below give T cell receptor beta chains drawn from one sample of a study of blood T cell repertoires in COVID-19. Sequencing used immunoSEQ multiplex PCR; TCRdb keeps in-frame clones, though not all of them. The top ten clones hold around 7.5% of a sample with 240,000 or so clones, 81% of them seen once. The sequenced sample consisted of peripheral blood. These receptors all come from a woman over 75 with COVID-19, enrolled during active disease. Each CDR3 is given with its conserved first and last residue. Each record gives: clone size, D gene, J gene, V gene, CDR3 protein, CDR3 DNA. A D gene is named only where the DNA matches it firmly. Expanded clones are given a class, and other clones once, few, many or no size at all.

size: few
D: -
J: TRBJ2-7
V: TRBV7-9
CDR3: CASSLEQGSYEQYF
DNA: TGTGCCAGCAGCTTAGAACAGGGCTCCTACGAGCAGTACTTC

size: -
D: -
J: TRBJ2-2
V: TRBV7-9
CDR3: CASSFLFAGNTGELFF
DNA: TGTGCCAGCAGCTTTTTGTTTGCGGGTAACACCGGGGAGCTGTTTTTT

size: -
D: -
J: TRBJ1-2
V: TRBV3-1/TRBV3-2
CDR3: CASSQTGDGYTF
DNA: TGTGCCAGCAGCCAAACCGGGGATGGCTACACCTTC

size: -
D: TRBD1
J: TRBJ1-2
V: TRBV2
CDR3: CASSGTTGGDGYTF
DNA: TGTGCCAGCAGTGGGACCACAGGGGGCGATGGCTACACCTTC

size: few
D: TRBD1
J: TRBJ2-1
V: TRBV2
CDR3: CASSLDRGRQFF
DNA: TGTGCCAGCAGTCTGGACAGGGGGCGGCAGTTCTTC

size: -
D: -
J: TRBJ2-1
V: TRBV7-8
CDR3: CASSLALGKREQFF
DNA: TGTGCCAGCAGCTTAGCGCTCGGGAAGCGTGAGCAGTTCTTC

size: -
D: TRBD2
J: TRBJ2-3
V: TRBV24-1
CDR3: CATSDATAGGSDTQYF
DNA: TGTGCCACCAGTGATGCGACAGCGGGGGGTTCAGATACGCAGTATTTT

size: -
D: TRBD2
J: TRBJ2-3
V: TRBV20-1
CDR3: CSASASGSGRTDTQYF
DNA: TGCAGTGCTAGTGCCTCCGGAAGCGGGAGGACAGATACGCAGTATTTT

size: -
D: TRBD1
J: TRBJ1-1
V: TRBV7-9
CDR3: CASSYGTGKLTEAFF
DNA: TGTGCCAGCAGCTACGGGACAGGGAAACTCACTGAAGCTTTCTTT

size: -
D: -
J: TRBJ1-1
V: TRBV9
CDR3: CASSVHGYTEAFF
DNA: TGTGCCAGCAGCGTTCACGGGTACACTGAAGCTTTCTTT

size: -
D: TRBD1
J: TRBJ2-2
V: TRBV5-1
CDR3: CASSRGQGRDTGELFF
DNA: TGCGCCAGCAGCCGGGGACAGGGGAGGGACACCGGGGAGCTGTTTTTT

size: -
D: TRBD1
J: TRBJ1-1
V: TRBV5-1
CDR3: CASSLGAGQGGTEAFF
DNA: TGCGCCAGCAGCTTGGGTGCCGGACAGGGGGGGACTGAAGCTTTCTTT

size: -
D: TRBD1
J: TRBJ1-4
V: TRBV18
CDR3: CASSPNSNRGTTNEKLFF
DNA: TGTGCCAGCTCACCAAATAGTAACAGGGGGACGACTAATGAAAAACTGTTTTTT

size: few
D: -
J: TRBJ1-2
V: TRBV7-9
CDR3: CASSWRGDGYTF
DNA: TGTGCCAGCAGCTGGAGGGGAGATGGCTACACCTTC

size: -
D: -
J: TRBJ2-2
V: TRBV7-9
CDR3: CASSTDTYTGELFF
DNA: TGTGCCAGCAGCACCGACACCTACACCGGGGAGCTGTTTTTT

size: -
D: -
J: TRBJ1-6
V: TRBV5-4
CDR3: CASSSGRGNGSPLHF
DNA: TGTGCCAGCAGCTCTGGAAGAGGGAATGGTTCACCCCTCCACTTT

size: -
D: -
J: TRBJ1-2
V: TRBV4-1
CDR3: CASSQGGGVPFSYTF
DNA: TGCGCCAGCAGCCAAGGAGGGGGAGTTCCCTTTAGCTACACCTTC

size: few
D: -
J: TRBJ2-5
V: TRBV29-1
CDR3: CSVGQGEETQYF
DNA: TGCAGCGTTGGTCAGGGTGAAGAGACCCAGTACTTC

size: few
D: TRBD1
J: TRBJ1-5
V: TRBV18
CDR3: CASSQGAGNQPQHF
DNA: TGTGCCAGCTCACAGGGGGCTGGGAATCAGCCCCAGCATTTT

size: -
D: -
J: TRBJ2-5
V: TRBV7-9
CDR3: CASSLAGGVETQYF
DNA: TGTGCCAGCAGCTTAGCCGGCGGGGTAGAGACCCAGTACTTC

size: -
D: -
J: TRBJ1-4
V: TRBV12-3/TRBV12-4
CDR3: CASRDGLMRKLFF
DNA: TGTGCCAGCCGCGACGGTCTAATGAGGAAACTGTTTTTT

size: -
D: -
J: TRBJ1-1
V: TRBV6-6
CDR3: CASSWGGETEAFF
DNA: TGTGCCAGCAGTTGGGGGGGGGAAACTGAAGCTTTCTTT

size: many
D: -
J: TRBJ1-1
V: TRBV12-3/TRBV12-4
CDR3: CASSKQGTTEAFF
DNA: TGTGCCAGCAGTAAGCAGGGGACCACTGAAGCTTTCTTT

size: -
D: TRBD1
J: TRBJ1-5
V: TRBV29-1
CDR3: CSVQGEGDQPQHF
DNA: TGCAGCGTACAGGGGGAAGGGGATCAGCCCCAGCATTTT

size: -
D: TRBD1
J: TRBJ1-2
V: TRBV15
CDR3: CATSRPDRGSAYGYTF
DNA: TGTGCCACCAGCAGACCGGACAGGGGAAGTGCCTATGGCTACACCTTC

size: -
D: -
J: TRBJ2-4
V: TRBV9
CDR3: CASSVAATPRVQYF
DNA: TGTGCCAGCAGCGTAGCGGCCACACCCCGGGTTCAGTACTTC

size: -
D: -
J: TRBJ2-7
V: TRBV18
CDR3: CASSPSRQGGHEQYF
DNA: TGTGCCAGCTCACCCTCTCGACAGGGAGGCCACGAGCAGTACTTC

size: once
D: -
J: TRBJ1-2
V: TRBV6-5
CDR3: CASSYSTPDSVYGYTF
DNA: TGTGCCAGCAGTTACTCGACCCCGGACAGCGTCTATGGCTACACCTTC

size: -
D: -
J: TRBJ2-2
V: TRBV4-1
CDR3: CASSQDRGYENTGELFF
DNA: TGCGCCAGCAGCCAAGATCGGGGGTATGAAAATACCGGGGAGCTGTTTTTT

size: -
D: TRBD1
J: TRBJ2-6
V: TRBV18
CDR3: CASSPRQGESGANVLTF
DNA: TGTGCCAGCTCACCGAGACAGGGGGAGTCTGGGGCCAACGTCCTGACTTTC

size: -
D: -
J: TRBJ2-1
V: TRBV27
CDR3: CASIHLSGAYSYNEQFF
DNA: TGTGCCAGCATTCACCTGTCTGGGGCATACTCCTACAATGAGCAGTTCTTC

size: -
D: -
J: TRBJ1-1
V: TRBV7-2
CDR3: CASSFFGGPEAFF
DNA: TGTGCCAGCAGCTTTTTTGGCGGGCCTGAAGCTTTCTTT

size: few
D: -
J: TRBJ2-1
V: TRBV7-2
CDR3: CASSLGGSRSYNEQFF
DNA: TGTGCCAGCAGCTTAGGAGGCTCCCGTTCCTACAATGAGCAGTTCTTC

size: -
D: -
J: TRBJ2-1
V: TRBV30
CDR3: CAWTGAGGNEQFF
DNA: TGTGCCTGGACGGGAGCAGGGGGGAATGAGCAGTTCTTC

size: -
D: -
J: TRBJ1-1
V: TRBV9
CDR3: CASSATGQNTEAFF
DNA: TGTGCCAGCAGCGCAACAGGGCAGAACACTGAAGCTTTCTTT

size: -
D: TRBD1
J: TRBJ1-6
V: TRBV14
CDR3: CASSLPGQTNSPLHF
DNA: TGTGCCAGCAGCCTTCCGGGACAGACAAATTCACCCCTCCACTTT

size: -
D: TRBD1
J: TRBJ1-1
V: TRBV3-1/TRBV3-2
CDR3: CASSQRDRGPNTEAFF
DNA: TGTGCCAGCAGCCAACGGGACAGGGGCCCAAACACTGAAGCTTTCTTT

size: -
D: TRBD1
J: TRBJ1-5
V: TRBV6-5
CDR3: CASSYSIQGNNQPQHF
DNA: TGTGCCAGCAGTTACTCGATACAGGGGAACAATCAGCCCCAGCATTTT

size: -
D: -
J: TRBJ1-2
V: TRBV11-2
CDR3: CASSLGFQGGHYGYTF
DNA: TGTGCCAGCAGCTTAGGGTTCCAGGGAGGCCACTATGGCTACACCTTC

size: few
D: TRBD1
J: TRBJ1-3
V: TRBV11-2
CDR3: CASSSTGGVKGNTIYF
DNA: TGTGCCAGCAGTTCCACAGGGGGAGTGAAAGGAAACACCATATATTTT

size: few
D: -
J: TRBJ1-5
V: TRBV5-5
CDR3: CASSSDGSNQPQHF
DNA: TGTGCCAGCAGCTCCGACGGGAGCAATCAGCCCCAGCATTTT

size: -
D: -
J: TRBJ1-1
V: TRBV4-1
CDR3: CASSQDLHRDRTEAFF
DNA: TGCGCCAGCAGCCAAGATCTTCACAGGGATCGCACTGAAGCTTTCTTT

size: -
D: -
J: TRBJ1-1
V: TRBV2
CDR3: CASTRTANTEAFF
DNA: TGTGCCAGCACTCGGACAGCCAACACTGAAGCTTTCTTT

size: few
D: -
J: TRBJ2-4
V: TRBV20-1
CDR3: CSASGSLAKNIQYF
DNA: TGCAGTGCTAGTGGGAGCCTAGCCAAAAACATTCAGTACTTC

size: -
D: -
J: TRBJ2-2
V: TRBV25-1
CDR3: CASSARGAGELFF
DNA: TGTGCCAGCAGTGCACGGGGTGCCGGGGAGCTGTTTTTT

size: -
D: -
J: TRBJ1-3
V: TRBV6-2/TRBV6-3
CDR3: CASSYDRSSGNTIYF
DNA: TGTGCCAGCAGTTACGACAGAAGCTCTGGAAACACCATATATTTT

size: -
D: TRBD1
J: TRBJ1-1
V: TRBV29-1
CDR3: CSAARGQGNTEAFF
DNA: TGCAGCGCTGCTCGGGGACAGGGCAACACTGAAGCTTTCTTT

size: -
D: TRBD1
J: TRBJ1-5
V: TRBV2
CDR3: CARRPGTSVGTGKGDNQPQHF
DNA: TGTGCCAGACGCCCAGGGACGTCTGTGGGGACAGGGAAGGGGGACAATCAGCCCCAGCATTTT

size: medium-sized
D: TRBD1
J: TRBJ2-3
V: TRBV19
CDR3: CASSLKRTGDPTSTHLYTQYF
DNA: TGTGCCAGTAGTCTAAAACGTACAGGGGACCCAACCTCGACACACCTTTATACGCAGTATTTT

size: few
D: -
J: TRBJ1-6
V: TRBV10-3
CDR3: CAISEAGLGNSPLHF
DNA: TGTGCCATCAGTGAGGCAGGGTTAGGGAATTCACCCCTCCACTTT

size: -
D: -
J: TRBJ2-2
V: TRBV6-2/TRBV6-3
CDR3: CASSYGNMNTGELFF
DNA: TGTGCCAGCAGTTACGGTAACATGAACACCGGGGAGCTGTTTTTT